The 25 T cell receptor beta chains listed next were all sequenced from one sample in a study of neurological immune-mediated disorders. TCRdb ran MiXCR on the 5' RACE reads and lists one entry per CDR3 protein. The top ten hold 15% to 20% of the sample, which has about 24,000 distinct CDR3 sequences, 13% seen once. Sample: PBMCs. Receptors originate from a middle-aged woman with HTLV-1-associated myelopathy (HAM/TSP).

This clonotype counts as medium-sized. CDR3 coding DNA: TGCAGTGCTTCCCAGGGCAATGAGCAGTTCTTC. Its protein product is CSASQGNEQFF. The chain uses TRBV20-1 and TRBJ2-1; D is perhaps TRBD1 (5 bases). The CDR3 consists of 11 residues. Germline V gene lookup returns CDR1 DFQATT and CDR2 SNEGSKA (reference sequence). Deletions cut 5 bases from V and 6 bases from J, with 8 bases between.

This clonotype was recorded many times. The J gene is TRBJ2-7, the V gene TRBV20-1; TRBD1 agrees at 7 bases. The CDR3 runs 14 residues. Losses at the gene ends were 4 bases for V and 1 base for J; bases not matched to a gene: 7. Germline V gene sequence: CDR1 DFQATT, CDR2 SNEGSKA (reference sequence). The CDR3 protein is CSAIRGQLSYEQYF. DNA for the CDR3: TGCAGTGCTATTCGGGGACAGCTTTCCTACGAGCAGTACTTC.

The rearrangement uses TRBV6-5 and TRBJ2-1; possible D gene TRBD2, 6 bases. Germline CDR1 reads MNHEY; CDR2 reads SVGAGI. Trimming removed 6 bases from V and 0 bases from J, with 15 bases in between. The CDR3 sequence is 16 residues long. The CDR3 DNA is TGTGCCAGCAGGCCACATAGCGGAAGCTCCTACAATGAGCAGTTCTTC. Its translation: CASRPHSGSSYNEQFF.

This clonotype was counted at least ten times. The V gene is TRBV24-1, the J gene TRBJ2-3; 8 nucleotides align to TRBD2. The CDR3 runs 15 residues. The trim removed 4 bases at V and 2 bases at J, leaving 4 bases unmatched. Per the germline V gene, CDR1 is KGHDR and CDR2 is SFDVKD. The CDR3: CATSESGGVTDTQYF. In DNA form, the CDR3 reads TGTGCCACCAGTGAAAGCGGGGGAGTCACAGATACGCAGTATTTT.

This clonotype was counted many times. The chain has TRBV9 and TRBJ2-1, with 11 bases aligning to TRBD2. CDR3 size: 17 residues. In germline, CDR1 is SGDLS, CDR2 YYNGEE. V trimming: 0 bases; J trimming: 9 bases; junction bases outside the gene matches: 11. The CDR3 DNA follows: TGTGCCAGCAGCGTAGGGTTTAGCGGGGGGGCGGAGATTGAGCAGTTCTTC. Translating gives CASSVGFSGGAEIEQFF.

In its sample, this clonotype was seen many times. This chain uses TRBV7-9 with TRBJ1-2; D remains unclear. V lost 4 bases and J lost 0, with 3 bases in between. The CDR3 runs to 12 residues. Germline lookup yields CDR1 SEHNR and CDR2 FQNEAQ (reference sequence). CDR3 sequence: CASSSPNYGYTF. The CDR3 nucleotides read TGTGCCAGCAGCTCTCCTAACTATGGCTACACCTTC.

This clonotype came up many times. The V gene is TRBV28, the J gene TRBJ1-2; the match to TRBD1 covers 10 bases. The V gene's germline CDR1 is MDHEN and CDR2 SYDVKM. V lost 2 bases, J lost 6 bases, and 12 bases stayed unmatched. The CDR3 runs to 17 residues. The CDR3 coding sequence is TGTGCCAGCAGTTTAGTGGGACAGGGGAGAATTCTGAATGGCTACACCTTC. As protein: CASSLVGQGRILNGYTF.

This clonotype was recorded at least ten times. The chain links TRBV5-1 to TRBJ2-7; 7 nucleotides line up with TRBD2. The ends lost 3 bases at V and 2 bases at J; junction bases unmatched: 2. Germline CDR1 SGHRS, CDR2 YFSETQ. The CDR3 covers 13 residues. Here the CDR3 reads CASSSGLAYEQYF. The CDR3 DNA follows: TGCGCCAGCAGCTCTGGACTAGCCTACGAGCAGTACTTC.

This clonotype was observed many times. The V and J genes are TRBV20-1 and TRBJ2-3; no definite D call. This CDR3 spans 13 amino acids. V lost 1 base and J 4 bases, leaving 9 bases between the germline ends. Looked up from germline, CDR1 is DFQATT and CDR2 is SNEGSKA (reference sequence). CDR3 nucleotide sequence: TGCAGTGCTAGAGGTGGATTCGCAGATACGCAGTATTTT. The encoded protein is CSARGGFADTQYF.

This clonotype came up many times. J is TRBJ1-4 and V is TRBV30; tentatively, D is TRBD1 (5 bases). V was clipped by 3 bases and J by 4 bases, with 9 bases between them. The CDR3 length is 13 residues. Germline loops: CDR1 GTSNPN, CDR2 SVGIG (reference sequence). The CDR3 coding sequence is TGTGCCTGGAGGGACACAGATAATGAAAAACTGTTTTTT. It is translated as CAWRDTDNEKLFF.

The chain links TRBV5-1 to TRBJ2-1; 14 bases are shared with TRBD2. The V and J ends lost 5 bases and 9 bases, in that order; junction bases with no gene match: 10. The CDR3 consists of 16 residues. CDR1 is SGHRS and CDR2 is YFSETQ in the germline V gene. The CDR3 sequence: CASRFVTSGGEGEQFF. The CDR3 DNA follows: TGCGCCAGCAGATTCGTGACTAGCGGGGGGGAGGGTGAGCAGTTCTTC.

The chain links TRBV5-8 to TRBJ1-2, with D uncertain. This CDR3 is 15 amino acids long. Germline lookup yields CDR1 SGHTS and CDR2 YDEGEE. V was clipped by 2 bases and J by 0 bases, with 11 bases between them. The CDR3 region is CASSFNPRANYGYTF. CDR3 nucleotide sequence: TGTGCCAGCAGCTTTAATCCCAGAGCTAACTATGGCTACACCTTC.

The chain is built from TRBV5-5 and TRBJ2-2; TRBD1 is a possible D gene (6 bases). The CDR3 sequence is 14 residues long. Looked up from germline, CDR1 is SGHKS and CDR2 is YYEKEE (reference sequence). V lost 4 bases, J lost 2 bases, and 9 bases lay in between. CDR3 sequence (DNA): TGTGCCAGCAGCCTGGGGACAAACACCGGGGAGCTGTTTTTT. Its protein product is CASSLGTNTGELFF.

Ten or more counts support this clonotype. This chain joins TRBV5-1 and TRBJ2-7; D is perhaps TRBD1 (6 bases). CDR1 SGHRS and CDR2 YFSETQ come from the germline V gene. The CDR3 has 21 amino acids. The V end lost 1 base, the J end lost 0 bases, and 29 bases lay between the germline ends. This CDR3 reads CASSLISPRGAGEESSYEQYV. DNA of the CDR3: TGCGCCAGCAGCTTGATCTCGCCCCGAGGGGCAGGGGAAGAAAGCTCCTACGAGCAGTACGTC.

Ten or more counts support this clonotype. This chain uses TRBV5-1 with TRBJ1-1; no clear D. Trimming shortened V by 0 bases and J by 1 base, and 7 bases separated the two germline ends. The germline V gene encodes CDR1 SGHRS and CDR2 YFSETQ. CDR3 length equals 14 residues. The CDR3 loop is CASSLESGNTEAFF. As DNA, the CDR3 is TGCGCCAGCAGCTTGGAAAGCGGGAACACTGAAGCTTTCTTT.

The rearrangement links TRBV20-1 to TRBJ2-7; perhaps TRBD1 as D (6 bases). The CDR3 totals 12 residues. Per the germline V gene, CDR1 is DFQATT and CDR2 is SNEGSKA (reference sequence). V lost 6 bases, J lost 3 bases, and 12 bases lay in between. The CDR3 loop reads CSASGQYYEQYF. The DNA for the CDR3 is TGCAGTGCAAGCGGACAGTACTACGAGCAGTACTTC.

There are many counts of this clonotype. The chain joins TRBV20-1 to TRBJ2-1; no clear D gene. The CDR3 consists of 12 residues. The germline gives CDR1 DFQATT, CDR2 SNEGSKA (reference sequence). V was trimmed by 2 bases and J by 6 bases, leaving 8 bases between them. The CDR3 here is CSARTPGNEQFF. The CDR3 DNA is TGCAGTGCTAGAACCCCGGGCAATGAGCAGTTCTTC.

This clonotype was seen repeatedly, ten times or more. V and J are TRBV6-6 and TRBJ2-2; D not certain. Trimming left V 2 bases short and J 7 bases short, with 14 bases between. This CDR3 comprises 15 residues. Germline V gene lookup returns CDR1 MNHNY and CDR2 SVGAGI (reference sequence). CDR3 nucleotides: TGTGCCAGCAGTTACAGGGCCTCGGGTGACGGGGAGCTGTTTTTT. Protein product: CASSYRASGDGELFF.

This clonotype has at least ten counts. The gene calls are TRBV27 and TRBJ2-7; TRBD1 is a possible D gene (5 bases). CDR3 length equals 15 residues. Germline V gives CDR1 MNHEY, CDR2 SMNVEV (reference sequence). Trimming took 5 bases from V and 4 from J, leaving 18 bases between them. CDR3 nucleotide sequence: TGTGCCAGCAGTATGACCCAGGGATTCTATTACGAGCAGTACTTC. Residues: CASSMTQGFYYEQYF.

This clonotype came up many times. The chain couples TRBV5-6 to TRBJ1-2; 10 nucleotides align to TRBD1. Germline V gene sequence: CDR1 SGHDT, CDR2 YYEEEE. The CDR3 is 14 amino acids. V was clipped by 4 bases and J by 8 bases; unmatched bases: 8. The CDR3 reads CASSPDRGLGGYTF. Written as DNA, the CDR3 is TGTGCCAGCAGCCCAGACAGGGGGCTTGGAGGCTACACCTTC.

This clonotype was seen many times. The rearrangement links TRBV27 to TRBJ1-1; no firm D call. Germline assignment: CDR1 MNHEY and CDR2 SMNVEV (reference sequence). The CDR3 spans 13 residues. The V end was cut by 5 bases, the J end by 2 bases, with 9 bases between. CDR3 sequence (DNA): TGTGCCAGCAGTGCTTTGGCCAACACTGAAGCTTTCTTT. Translation gives CASSALANTEAFF.

The chain recombines TRBV4-3 with TRBJ1-5; perhaps TRBD1 as D (6 bases). Germline V gives CDR1 LGHNA, CDR2 YSLEER. V lost 2 bases to trimming and J lost 7 bases, with 9 bases between them. This CDR3 is built from 13 residues. CDR3 region: CASSQFRGQPQHF. The CDR3 region has the DNA TGCGCCAGCAGCCAATTCAGGGGACAGCCCCAGCATTTT.

This clonotype was seen only a few times. V gene TRBV7-2 combines with J gene TRBJ2-1, with D possibly being TRBD2 (5 bases). V lost 4 bases to trimming and J lost 3 bases, with 7 bases between them. Germline V gives CDR1 SGHTA, CDR2 FQGNSA. The CDR3 totals 13 residues. The CDR3 sequence: CASSSRDYNEQFF. Written as DNA, the CDR3 is TGTGCCAGCAGCTCCCGGGACTACAATGAGCAGTTCTTC.

By its share, this clonotype is medium-sized. This sequence joins TRBV20-1 and TRBJ2-7; TRBD2 matches at 7 bases. The CDR3 covers 12 residues. V was clipped by 0 bases and J by 9 bases; unmatched bases: 5. Germline CDR1 and CDR2: DFQATT and SNEGSKA (reference sequence). DNA for the CDR3: TGCAGTGCTAGAGATCAAGCGGGGAGGCAGTACGTC. Translated, it gives CSARDQAGRQYV.

The sample holds many counts of this clonotype. The genes are TRBV5-1 and TRBJ2-5, with D perhaps TRBD1 or TRBD2 (5 bases each). The CDR3 is made up of 12 amino acids. In germline, CDR1 is SGHRS, CDR2 YFSETQ. Trimming took 5 bases from V and 5 from J, leaving 10 bases between them. This CDR3 reads CASRGEGETQYF. CDR3 nucleotide sequence: TGCGCCAGCAGGGGAGAGGGGGAGACCCAGTACTTC.